The present entry profiles one T cell receptor beta chain with its context. What it binds is not known. TCRdb's table, derived via immunoSEQ multiplex PCR, lists solely in-frame clones and lacks some. The sample records around 180,000 clones, almost 95% being singletons. This record comes from a study of T cell responses to AZD1222 COVID-19 vaccine. The wider study: Second-dose intervals of approximately 4 or approximately 12 weeks were pooled. General study points: In a largely white British group with more females than males, clonal diversity was possibly underestimated. Spike was spanned by vaccine-associated CD4 TCRs, with dominance at 160-218 and 743-854.

Germline loops: CDR1 MDHEN, CDR2 SYDVKM. Trimming stripped 7 bases from V and 8 bases from J, with 17 bases between. This CDR3 comprises 14 residues. This sequence joins TRBV28 and TRBJ1-4, with a possible D match to TRBD1 (5 bases). The source of this sequence is an adult in good health. The sample consisted of peripheral blood, taken on day 0 of AZD1222 vaccination. The DNA of the CDR3 is TGTGCCAGCAATCGAGACAGACGGGTGGAAAAACTGTTTTTT. It codes for CASNRDRRVEKLFF.